Listed below are T cell receptor beta chains from one sample, sequenced in a study of cytomegalovirus exposure and HLA in healthy donors. Assay: immunoSEQ multiplex PCR; the TCRdb copy retains only in-frame clones and omits some. The table shows 55,000 to 75,000 clones, with around two thirds occurring only once. The sequencing input was PBMCs. The receptors here all came from a human donor in good health. Both conserved end residues are part of each CDR3. D genes are given only for firm matches. Size tells how often a clone was seen (once, few, many) or the class of an expanded clone, and some rows leave it out.

TRBJ2-5 TRBD2 NA TRBV6-5 15 CASTLGGLAGETQYF TGTGCCAGCACCTTAGGAGGGCTAGCGGGAGAGACCCAGTACTTC
TRBJ1-1 NA NA TRBV4-1 17 CASSQDGVQGWGTEAFF TGCGCCAGCAGCCAAGATGGGGTACAGGGCTGGGGCACTGAAGCTTTCTTT
TRBJ1-2 NA few TRBV2 13 CASTYTGGGGYTF TGTGCCAGCACTTACACCGGGGGTGGAGGCTACACCTTC
TRBJ2-7 NA few TRBV5-5 14 CASSLGRTDYEQYF TGTGCCAGCAGCTTGGGACGGACAGACTACGAGCAGTACTTC
TRBJ2-1 TRBD1 NA TRBV30 12 CAWSDRGNEQFF TGTGCCTGGAGCGACAGGGGAAATGAGCAGTTCTTC
TRBJ2-2 TRBD1 few TRBV27 13 CASTWTGPGELFF TGTGCCAGCACCTGGACAGGGCCCGGGGAGCTGTTTTTT
TRBJ1-5 NA NA TRBV30 14 CAWSVDSSNQPQHF TGTGCCTGGAGTGTAGACAGCAGCAATCAGCCCCAGCATTTT
TRBJ1-1 TRBD1 NA TRBV13 16 CASSSAQGGGNTEAFF TGTGCCAGCAGCTCCGCACAGGGGGGAGGGAACACTGAAGCTTTCTTT
TRBJ2-7 NA NA TRBV27 14 CASSLSGLSYEQYF TGTGCCAGCAGTTTATCGGGACTGTCCTACGAGCAGTACTTC
TRBJ2-1 TRBD2 NA TRBV5-1 15 CASSLEAGRGNEQFF TGCGCCAGCAGCTTGGAAGCAGGGAGGGGCAATGAGCAGTTCTTC
TRBJ2-7 TRBD2 NA TRBV25-1 17 CASSESRLAGGGNEQYF TGTGCCAGCAGTGAATCGCGGCTAGCGGGAGGAGGCAACGAGCAGTACTTC
TRBJ1-5 NA NA TRBV6-1 15 CASRYFAVSNQPQHF TGTGCCAGCAGATATTTCGCGGTTAGCAATCAGCCCCAGCATTTT
TRBJ2-3 NA NA TRBV9 13 CASSVYQGNTQYF TGTGCCAGCAGCGTATATCAGGGGAATACGCAGTATTTT
TRBJ2-3 TRBD1 few TRBV12-5 13 CASCRGLRDTQYF TGTGCTAGTTGCAGGGGGCTTAGAGATACGCAGTATTTT
TRBJ2-7 NA NA TRBV27 15 CASRPGGTGRLEQYF TGTGCCAGCAGACCCGGGGGGACAGGCCGCCTCGAGCAGTACTTC
TRBJ2-5 TRBD1 NA TRBV5-1 15 CASSYWSGTGETQYF TGCGCCAGCAGCTATTGGTCGGGGACAGGGGAGACCCAGTACTTC
TRBJ2-7 TRBD2 NA TRBV14 14 CASSQGGRAYEQYF TGTGCCAGCAGCCAAGGCGGGAGGGCCTACGAGCAGTACTTC
TRBJ2-6 NA NA TRBV19 18 CASSLGAGQSSGANVLTF TGTGCCAGTAGTTTAGGGGCGGGACAGTCCTCTGGGGCCAACGTCCTGACTTTC
TRBJ1-1 TRBD1 NA TRBV6-5 15 CASSYSGTGNTEAFF TGTGCCAGCAGTTACTCGGGGACAGGGAACACTGAAGCTTTCTTT
TRBJ2-5 TRBD1 NA TRBV28 14 CASSLGQGLKTQYF TGTGCCAGCAGCTTGGGACAGGGGTTAAAGACCCAGTACTTC
TRBJ2-3 NA NA TRBV10-2 14 CASRLNGGTDTQYF TGCGCCAGCAGGCTTAACGGGGGCACAGATACGCAGTATTTT
TRBJ2-7 NA NA TRBV29-1 17 CSVEILVGTGTPYEQYF TGCAGCGTCGAGATCTTAGTTGGAACAGGCACCCCCTACGAGCAGTACTTC